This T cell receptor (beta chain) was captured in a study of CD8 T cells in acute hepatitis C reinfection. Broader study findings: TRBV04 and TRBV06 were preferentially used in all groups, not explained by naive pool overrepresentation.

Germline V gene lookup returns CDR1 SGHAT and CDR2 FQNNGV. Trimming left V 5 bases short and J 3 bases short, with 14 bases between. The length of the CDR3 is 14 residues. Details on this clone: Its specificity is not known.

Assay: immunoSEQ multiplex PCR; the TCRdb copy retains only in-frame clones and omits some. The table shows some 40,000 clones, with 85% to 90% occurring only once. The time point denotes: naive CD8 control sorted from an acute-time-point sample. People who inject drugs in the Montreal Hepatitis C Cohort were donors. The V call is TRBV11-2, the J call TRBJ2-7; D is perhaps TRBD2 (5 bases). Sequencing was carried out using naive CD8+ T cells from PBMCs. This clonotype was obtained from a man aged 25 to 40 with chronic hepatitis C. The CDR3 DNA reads TGTGCCAGCAGCCCCGGAGGCATTGGCTACGAGCAGTACTTC. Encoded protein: CASSPGGIGYEQYF.